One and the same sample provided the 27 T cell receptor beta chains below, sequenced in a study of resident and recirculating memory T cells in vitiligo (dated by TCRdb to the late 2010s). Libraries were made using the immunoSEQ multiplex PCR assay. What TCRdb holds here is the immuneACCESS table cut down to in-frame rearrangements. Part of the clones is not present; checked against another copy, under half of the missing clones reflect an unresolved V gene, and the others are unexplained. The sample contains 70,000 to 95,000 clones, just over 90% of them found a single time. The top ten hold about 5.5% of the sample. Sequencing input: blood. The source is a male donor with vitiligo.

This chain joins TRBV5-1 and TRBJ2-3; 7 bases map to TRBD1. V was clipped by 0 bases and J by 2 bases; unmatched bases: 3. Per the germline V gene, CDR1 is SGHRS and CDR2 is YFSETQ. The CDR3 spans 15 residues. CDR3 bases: TGCGCCAGCAGCTTGGGGCAGGGGGTCACAGATACGCAGTATTTT. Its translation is CASSLGQGVTDTQYF.

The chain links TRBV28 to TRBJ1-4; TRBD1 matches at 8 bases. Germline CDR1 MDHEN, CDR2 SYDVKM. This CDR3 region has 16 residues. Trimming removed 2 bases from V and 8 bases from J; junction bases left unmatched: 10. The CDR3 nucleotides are TGTGCCAGCAGTTTAGGAGTCAGGGGGCCGCGGGAAAAACTGTTTTTT. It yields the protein CASSLGVRGPREKLFF.

In DNA form, the CDR3 reads TGTGCCAGCAGACCCCCCGGGGGGATCGAGCAGTACTTC. Translation gives CASRPPGGIEQYF. The rearrangement uses TRBV6-5 and TRBJ2-7; 7 bases map to TRBD2. The CDR3 sequence is 13 residues long. J was trimmed by 6 bases and V by 6 bases; bases with no gene match: 8. The germline V gene has CDR1 MNHEY and CDR2 SVGAGI.

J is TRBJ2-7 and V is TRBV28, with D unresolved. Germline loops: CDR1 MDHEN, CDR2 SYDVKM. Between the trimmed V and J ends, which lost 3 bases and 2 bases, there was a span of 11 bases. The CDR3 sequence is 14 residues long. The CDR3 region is CASSFLQITYEQYF. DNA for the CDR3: TGTGCCAGCAGTTTTTTGCAGATCACCTACGAGCAGTACTTC.

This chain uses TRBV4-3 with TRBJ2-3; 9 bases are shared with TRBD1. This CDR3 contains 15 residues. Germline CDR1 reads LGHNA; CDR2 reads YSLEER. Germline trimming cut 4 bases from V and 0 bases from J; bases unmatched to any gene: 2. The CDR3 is CASSPGTGSTDTQYF. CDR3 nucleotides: TGCGCCAGCAGCCCCGGGACAGGGAGCACAGATACGCAGTATTTT.

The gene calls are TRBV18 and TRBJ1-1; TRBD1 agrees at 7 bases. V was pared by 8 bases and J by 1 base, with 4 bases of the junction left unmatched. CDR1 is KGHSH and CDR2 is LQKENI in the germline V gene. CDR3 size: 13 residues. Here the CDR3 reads CASTGQANTEAFF. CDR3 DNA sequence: TGTGCCAGCACTGGACAGGCGAACACTGAAGCTTTCTTT. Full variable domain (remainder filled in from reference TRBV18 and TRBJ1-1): NAGVMQNPRHLVRRRGQEARLRCSPMKGHSHVYWYRQLPEEGLKFMVYLQKENIIDESGMPKERFSAEFPKEGPSILRIQQVVRGDSAAYFCASTGQANTEAFFGQGTRLTVV.

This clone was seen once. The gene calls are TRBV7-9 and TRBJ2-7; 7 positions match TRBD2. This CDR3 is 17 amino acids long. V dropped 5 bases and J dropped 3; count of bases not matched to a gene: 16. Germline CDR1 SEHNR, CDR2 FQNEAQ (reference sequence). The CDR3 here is CASSPPTGLSKVYEQYF. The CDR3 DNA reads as TGTGCCAGCAGCCCCCCCACGGGACTATCGAAAGTCTACGAGCAGTACTTC.

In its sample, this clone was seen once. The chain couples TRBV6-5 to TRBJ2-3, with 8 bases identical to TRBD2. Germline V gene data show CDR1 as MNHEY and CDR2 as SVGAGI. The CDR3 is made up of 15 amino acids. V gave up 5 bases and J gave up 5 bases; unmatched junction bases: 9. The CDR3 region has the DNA TGTGCCAGCAGTCCAAGCGGGAGCCTGGGAGATACGCAGTATTTT. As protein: CASSPSGSLGDTQYF.

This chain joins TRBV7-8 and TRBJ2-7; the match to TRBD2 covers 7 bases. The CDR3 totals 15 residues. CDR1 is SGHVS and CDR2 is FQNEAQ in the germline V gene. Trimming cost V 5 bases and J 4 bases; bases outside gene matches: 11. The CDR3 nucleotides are TGTGCCAGCAGCGGGGCGGGAGCCCCAAGATACGAGCAGTACTTC. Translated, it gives CASSGAGAPRYEQYF.

CDR3 DNA sequence: TGTGCCAGCAGCACCAGGGGTTACGAGCAGTACTTC. Amino acid sequence: CASSTRGYEQYF. The gene calls are TRBV21-1 and TRBJ2-7; the table's TRBD1 call for D was not verified on the DNA. TRBV21-1 is annotated as a pseudogene. The CDR3 spans 12 residues.

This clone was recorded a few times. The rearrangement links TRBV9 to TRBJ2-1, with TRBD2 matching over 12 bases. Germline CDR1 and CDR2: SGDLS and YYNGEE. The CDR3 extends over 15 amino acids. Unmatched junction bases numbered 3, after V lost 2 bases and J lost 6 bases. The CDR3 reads CASSVPGLAGNEQFF. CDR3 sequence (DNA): TGTGCCAGCAGCGTGCCGGGACTAGCGGGCAATGAGCAGTTCTTC.

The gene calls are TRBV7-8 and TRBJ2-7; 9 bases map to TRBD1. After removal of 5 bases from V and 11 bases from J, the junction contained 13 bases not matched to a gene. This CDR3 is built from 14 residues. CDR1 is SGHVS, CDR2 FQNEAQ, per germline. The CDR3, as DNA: TGTGCCAGCAGCCTCGGGACAGGGTATCTTGGCAAGTACTTC. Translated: CASSLGTGYLGKYF. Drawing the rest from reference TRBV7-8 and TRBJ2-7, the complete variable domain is GAGVSQSPRYKVAKRGQDVALRCDPISGHVSLFWYQQALGQGPEFLTYFQNEAQLDKSGLPSDRFFAERPEGSVSTLKIQRTQQEDSAVYLCASSLGTGYLGKYFGPGTRLTVT.

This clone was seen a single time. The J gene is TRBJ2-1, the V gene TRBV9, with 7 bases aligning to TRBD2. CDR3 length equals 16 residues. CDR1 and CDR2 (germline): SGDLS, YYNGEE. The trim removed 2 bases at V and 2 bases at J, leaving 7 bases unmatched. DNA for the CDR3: TGTGCCAGCAGCGTGACCGGGACTACCACCTACAATGAGCAGTTCTTC. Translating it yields CASSVTGTTTYNEQFF.

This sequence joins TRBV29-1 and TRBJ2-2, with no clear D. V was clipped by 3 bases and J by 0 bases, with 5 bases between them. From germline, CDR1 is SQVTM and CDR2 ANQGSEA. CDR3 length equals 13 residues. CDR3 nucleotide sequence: TGCAGCGTTGATGGCTCGAACACCGGGGAGCTGTTTTTT. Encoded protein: CSVDGSNTGELFF.

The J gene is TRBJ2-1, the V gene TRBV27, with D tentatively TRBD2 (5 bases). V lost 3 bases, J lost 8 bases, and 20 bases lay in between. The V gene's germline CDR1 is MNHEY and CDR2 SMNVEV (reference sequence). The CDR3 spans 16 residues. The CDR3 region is CASSFLTPGGFDEQFF. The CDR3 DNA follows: TGTGCCAGCAGTTTTCTCACTCCCGGCGGGTTTGATGAGCAGTTCTTC.

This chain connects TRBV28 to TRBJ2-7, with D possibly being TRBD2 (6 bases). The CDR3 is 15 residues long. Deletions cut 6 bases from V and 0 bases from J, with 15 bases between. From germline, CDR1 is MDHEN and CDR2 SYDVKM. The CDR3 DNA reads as TGTGCCAGCAGCGAGGGACTGGTAAGCTCCTACGAGCAGTACTTC. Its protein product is CASSEGLVSSYEQYF.

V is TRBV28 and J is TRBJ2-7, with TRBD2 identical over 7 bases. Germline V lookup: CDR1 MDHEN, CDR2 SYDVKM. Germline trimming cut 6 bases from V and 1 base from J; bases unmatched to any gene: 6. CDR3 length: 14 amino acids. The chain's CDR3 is CASRVPAGSYEQYF. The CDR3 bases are TGTGCCAGCAGAGTCCCAGCGGGGTCCTACGAGCAGTACTTC.

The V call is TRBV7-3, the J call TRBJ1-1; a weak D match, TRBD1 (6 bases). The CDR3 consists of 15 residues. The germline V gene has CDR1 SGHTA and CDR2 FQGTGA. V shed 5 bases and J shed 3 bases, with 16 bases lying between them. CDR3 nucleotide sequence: TGTGCCAGCAGCCCTTCGACAGGAAGGGACACTGAAGCTTTCTTT. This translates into CASSPSTGRDTEAFF.

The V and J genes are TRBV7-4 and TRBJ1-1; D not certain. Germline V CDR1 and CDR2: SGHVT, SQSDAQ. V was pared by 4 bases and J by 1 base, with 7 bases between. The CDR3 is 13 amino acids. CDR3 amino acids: CASSWAGNTEAFF. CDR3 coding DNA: TGTGCCAGCAGCTGGGCGGGGAACACTGAAGCTTTCTTT.

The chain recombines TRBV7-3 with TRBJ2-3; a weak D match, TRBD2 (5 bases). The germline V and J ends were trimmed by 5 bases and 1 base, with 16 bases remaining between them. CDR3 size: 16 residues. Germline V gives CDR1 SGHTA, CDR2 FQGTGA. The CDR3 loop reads CASSPGIEWGTDTQYF. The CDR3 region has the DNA TGTGCCAGCAGCCCGGGGATAGAGTGGGGCACAGATACGCAGTATTTT.

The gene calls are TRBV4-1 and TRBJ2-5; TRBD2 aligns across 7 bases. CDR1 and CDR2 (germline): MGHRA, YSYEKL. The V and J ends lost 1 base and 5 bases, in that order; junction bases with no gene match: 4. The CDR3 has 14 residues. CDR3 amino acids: CASSQVRGVETQYF. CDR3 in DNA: TGCGCCAGCAGCCAAGTACGGGGGGTTGAGACCCAGTACTTC.

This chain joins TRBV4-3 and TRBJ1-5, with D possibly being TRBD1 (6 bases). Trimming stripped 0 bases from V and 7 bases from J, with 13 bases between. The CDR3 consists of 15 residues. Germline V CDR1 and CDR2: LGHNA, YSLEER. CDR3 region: CASSQDRGGEQPQHF. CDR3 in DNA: TGCGCCAGCAGCCAAGATCGGGGGGGCGAGCAGCCCCAGCATTTT.

For the CDR3, the DNA is TGTGCCACCAGCCTCCGGGGACAGTCCACAGATACGCAGTATTTT. Protein: CATSLRGQSTDTQYF. The chain uses TRBV15 and TRBJ2-3; 7 bases fit TRBD1. Trimming cost V 5 bases and J 2 bases; bases outside gene matches: 7. The CDR3 sequence is 15 residues long. Germline values: CDR1 LNHNV, CDR2 YYDKDF (reference sequence). The full variable domain, with the rest looked up from reference TRBV15 and TRBJ2-3, is DAMVIQNPRYQVTQFGKPVTLSCSQTLNHNVMYWYQQKSSQAPKLLFHYYDKDFNNEADTPDNFQSRRPNTSFCFLDIRSPGLGDTAMYLCATSLRGQSTDTQYFGPGTRLTVL.

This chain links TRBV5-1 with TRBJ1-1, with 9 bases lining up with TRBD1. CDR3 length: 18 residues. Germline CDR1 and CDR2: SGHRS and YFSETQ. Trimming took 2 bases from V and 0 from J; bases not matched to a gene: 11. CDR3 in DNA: TGCGCCAGCAGCTTACGTGGACAGGGGCGGATTCTGAACACTGAAGCTTTCTTT. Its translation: CASSLRGQGRILNTEAFF.

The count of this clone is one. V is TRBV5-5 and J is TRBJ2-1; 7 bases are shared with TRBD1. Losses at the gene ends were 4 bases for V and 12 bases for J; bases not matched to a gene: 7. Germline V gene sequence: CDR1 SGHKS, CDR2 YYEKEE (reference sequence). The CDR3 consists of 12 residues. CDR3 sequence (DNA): TGTGCCAGCAGCCCCAACAGGGGTCCGCAGTTCTTC. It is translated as CASSPNRGPQFF.

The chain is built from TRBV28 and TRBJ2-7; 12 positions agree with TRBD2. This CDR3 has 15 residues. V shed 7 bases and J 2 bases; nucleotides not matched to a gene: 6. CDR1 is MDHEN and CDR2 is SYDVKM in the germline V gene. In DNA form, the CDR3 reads TGTGCCAGCACCTTGGGACTAGCGGGTACCTACGAGCAGTACTTC. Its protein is CASTLGLAGTYEQYF. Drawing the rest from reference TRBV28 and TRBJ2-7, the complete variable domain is DVKVTQSSRYLVKRTGEKVFLECVQDMDHENMFWYRQDPGLGLRLIYFSYDVKMKEKGDIPEGYSVSREKKERFSLILESASTNQTSMYLCASTLGLAGTYEQYFGPGTRLTVT.

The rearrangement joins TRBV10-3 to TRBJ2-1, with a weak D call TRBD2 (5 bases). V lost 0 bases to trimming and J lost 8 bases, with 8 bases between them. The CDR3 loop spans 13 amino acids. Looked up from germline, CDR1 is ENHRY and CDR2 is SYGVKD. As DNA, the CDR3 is TGTGCCATCAGTGAGTCCGGGGTCGATGAGCAGTTCTTC. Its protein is CAISESGVDEQFF.